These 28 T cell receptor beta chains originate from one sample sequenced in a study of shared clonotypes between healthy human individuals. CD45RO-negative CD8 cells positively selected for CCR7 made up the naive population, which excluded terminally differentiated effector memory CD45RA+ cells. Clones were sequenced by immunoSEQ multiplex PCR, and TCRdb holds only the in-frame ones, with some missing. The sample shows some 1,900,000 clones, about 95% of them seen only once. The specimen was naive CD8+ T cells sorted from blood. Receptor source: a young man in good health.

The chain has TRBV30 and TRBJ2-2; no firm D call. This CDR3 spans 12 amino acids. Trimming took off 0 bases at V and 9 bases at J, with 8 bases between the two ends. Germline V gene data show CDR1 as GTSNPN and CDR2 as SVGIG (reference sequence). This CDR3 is CAWSVLVRELFF. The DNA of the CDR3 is TGTGCCTGGAGTGTACTGGTGAGGGAGCTGTTTTTT.

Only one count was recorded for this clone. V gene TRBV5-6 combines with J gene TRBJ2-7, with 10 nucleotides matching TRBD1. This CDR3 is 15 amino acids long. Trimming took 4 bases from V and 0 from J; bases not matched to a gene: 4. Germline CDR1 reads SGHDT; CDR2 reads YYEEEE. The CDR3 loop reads CASSRGQGSSYEQYF. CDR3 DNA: TGTGCCAGCAGCAGGGGACAGGGGAGCTCCTACGAGCAGTACTTC.

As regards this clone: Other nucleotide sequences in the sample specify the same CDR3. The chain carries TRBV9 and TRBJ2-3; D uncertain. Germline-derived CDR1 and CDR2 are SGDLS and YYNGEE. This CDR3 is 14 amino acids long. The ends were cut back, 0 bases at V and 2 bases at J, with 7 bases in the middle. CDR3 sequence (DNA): TGTGCCAGCAGCGTAGGTGGAGACACAGATACGCAGTATTTT. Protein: CASSVGGDTDTQYF.

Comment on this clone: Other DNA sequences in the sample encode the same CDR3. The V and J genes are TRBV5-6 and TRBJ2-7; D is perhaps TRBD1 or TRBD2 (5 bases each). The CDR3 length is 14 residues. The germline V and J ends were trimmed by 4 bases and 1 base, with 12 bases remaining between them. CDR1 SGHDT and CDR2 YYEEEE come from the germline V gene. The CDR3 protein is CASSTGPLSYEQYF. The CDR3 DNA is TGTGCCAGCAGCACGGGACCTCTTTCCTACGAGCAGTACTTC.

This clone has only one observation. The CDR3 spells CASSLISGQVNYEQYF. CDR3 bases: TGTGCCAGCAGCTTGATTTCGGGACAGGTAAACTACGAGCAGTACTTC. The gene calls are TRBV5-6 and TRBJ2-7; TRBD1 aligns across 8 bases. CDR1 SGHDT and CDR2 YYEEEE come from the germline V gene. This CDR3 comprises 16 residues. V lost 1 base and J lost 3; bases outside the gene matches: 9. Full variable domain (missing parts from reference TRBV5-6 and TRBJ2-7): DAGVTQSPTHLIKTRGQQVTLRCSPKSGHDTVSWYQQALGQGPQFIFQYYEEEERQRGNFPDRFSGHQFPNYSSELNVNALLLGDSALYLCASSLISGQVNYEQYFGPGTRLTVT.

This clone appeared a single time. In DNA, the CDR3 is TGTGCCAGCAGCTTAGTCTGGACTGAAAAAGTGTACGAGCAGTACTTC. Its protein product is CASSLVWTEKVYEQYF. The rearrangement joins TRBV7-2 to TRBJ2-7; possible D gene TRBD2, 5 bases. Germline V gene data show CDR1 as SGHTA and CDR2 as FQGNSA. V was cut by 1 base and J by 4 bases, with 17 bases left in between. The CDR3 loop spans 16 amino acids.

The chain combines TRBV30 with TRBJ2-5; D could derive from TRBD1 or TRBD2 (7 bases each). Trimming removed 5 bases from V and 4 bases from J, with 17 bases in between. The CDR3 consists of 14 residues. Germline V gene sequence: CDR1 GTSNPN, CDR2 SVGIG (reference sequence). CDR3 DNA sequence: TGTGCCTGGGCCCGGGACAGCGGGGTAGAGACCCAGTACTTC. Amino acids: CAWARDSGVETQYF.

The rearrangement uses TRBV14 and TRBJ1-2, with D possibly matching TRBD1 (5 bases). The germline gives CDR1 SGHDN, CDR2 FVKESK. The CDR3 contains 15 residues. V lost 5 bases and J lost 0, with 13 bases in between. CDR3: CASSDSGLANYGYTF. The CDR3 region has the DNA TGTGCCAGCAGCGATTCAGGGCTAGCTAACTATGGCTACACCTTC.

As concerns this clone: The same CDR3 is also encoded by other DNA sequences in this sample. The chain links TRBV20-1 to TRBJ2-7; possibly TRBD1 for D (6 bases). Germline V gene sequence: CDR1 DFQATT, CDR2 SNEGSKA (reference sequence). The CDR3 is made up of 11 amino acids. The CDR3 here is CSAGDPYEQYF. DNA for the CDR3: TGCAGCGCAGGGGACCCCTACGAGCAGTACTTC.

In DNA form, the CDR3 reads TGTGCCAGCGGGCCGGGCGGGGTCGGAGATACGCAGTATTTT. Its translation is CASGPGGVGDTQYF. The chain couples TRBV9 to TRBJ2-3, with D maybe TRBD2 (6 bases). The CDR3 length is 14 residues. Per germline, CDR1 SGDLS and CDR2 YYNGEE. Trimming shortened V by 7 bases and J by 5 bases, and 17 bases separated the two germline ends.

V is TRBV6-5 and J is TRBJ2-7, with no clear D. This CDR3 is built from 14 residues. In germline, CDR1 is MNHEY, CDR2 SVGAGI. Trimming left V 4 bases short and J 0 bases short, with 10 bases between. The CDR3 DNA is TGTGCCAGCAGTTTAGACGATCCCTCCTACGAGCAGTACTTC. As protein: CASSLDDPSYEQYF.

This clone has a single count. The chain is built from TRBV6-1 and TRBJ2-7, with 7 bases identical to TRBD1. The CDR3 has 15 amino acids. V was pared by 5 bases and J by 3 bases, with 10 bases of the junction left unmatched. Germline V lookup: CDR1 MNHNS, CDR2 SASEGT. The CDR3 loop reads CASSHPGTEYYEQYF. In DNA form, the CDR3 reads TGTGCCAGCAGTCACCCGGGGACAGAATACTACGAGCAGTACTTC.

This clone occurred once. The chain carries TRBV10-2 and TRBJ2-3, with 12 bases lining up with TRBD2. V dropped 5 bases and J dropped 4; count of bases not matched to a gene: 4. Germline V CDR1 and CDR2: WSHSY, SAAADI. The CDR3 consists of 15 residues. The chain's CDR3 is CASSLAGGSADTQYF. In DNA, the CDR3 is TGCGCCAGCAGTCTAGCGGGAGGGTCCGCAGATACGCAGTATTTT.

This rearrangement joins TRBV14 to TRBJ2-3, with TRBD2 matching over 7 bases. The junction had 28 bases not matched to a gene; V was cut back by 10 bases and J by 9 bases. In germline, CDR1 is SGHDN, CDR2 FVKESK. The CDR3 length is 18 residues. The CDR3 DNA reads TGTGCCATCGCGAGAGGGGTCCGGACTAGACTAAACCCGGGCACGCAGTATTTT. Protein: CAIARGVRTRLNPGTQYF.

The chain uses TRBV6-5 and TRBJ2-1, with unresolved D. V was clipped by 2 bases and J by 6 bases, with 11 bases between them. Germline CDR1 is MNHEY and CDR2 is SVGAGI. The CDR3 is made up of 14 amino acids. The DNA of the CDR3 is TGTGCCAGCAGTTACGAGGTTTCGGGCAATGAGCAGTTCTTC. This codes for CASSYEVSGNEQFF.

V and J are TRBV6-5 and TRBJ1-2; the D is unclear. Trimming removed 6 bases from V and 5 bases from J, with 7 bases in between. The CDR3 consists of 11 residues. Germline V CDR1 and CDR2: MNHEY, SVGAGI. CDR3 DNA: TGTGCCAGCAGCAGTTCGTATGGCTACACCTTC. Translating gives CASSSSYGYTF.

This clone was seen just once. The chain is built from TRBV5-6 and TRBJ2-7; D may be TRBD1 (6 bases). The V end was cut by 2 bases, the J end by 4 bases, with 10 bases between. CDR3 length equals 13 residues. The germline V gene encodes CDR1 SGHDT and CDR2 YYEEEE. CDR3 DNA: TGTGCCAGCAGCTTCGGGGACAATTACGAGCAGTACTTC. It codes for CASSFGDNYEQYF.

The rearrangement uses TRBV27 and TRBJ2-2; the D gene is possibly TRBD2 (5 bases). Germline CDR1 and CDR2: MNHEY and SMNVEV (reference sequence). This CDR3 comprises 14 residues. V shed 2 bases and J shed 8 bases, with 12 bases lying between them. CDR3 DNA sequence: TGTGCCAGCAGTTTAGGGAGATTGGAGGGGGAGCTGTTTTTT. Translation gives CASSLGRLEGELFF.

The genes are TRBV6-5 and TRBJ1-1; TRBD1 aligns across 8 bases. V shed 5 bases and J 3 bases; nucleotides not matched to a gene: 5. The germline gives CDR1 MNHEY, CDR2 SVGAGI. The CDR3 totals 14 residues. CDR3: CASSPTGGYTEAFF. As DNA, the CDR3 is TGTGCCAGCAGTCCTACAGGGGGTTACACTGAAGCTTTCTTT.

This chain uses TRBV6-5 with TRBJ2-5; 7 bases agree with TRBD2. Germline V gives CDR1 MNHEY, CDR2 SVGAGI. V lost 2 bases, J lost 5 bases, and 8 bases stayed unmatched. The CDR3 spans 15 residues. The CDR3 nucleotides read TGTGCCAGCAGTTACAGGGGAGGGGCTGGCGAGACCCAGTACTTC. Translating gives CASSYRGGAGETQYF.

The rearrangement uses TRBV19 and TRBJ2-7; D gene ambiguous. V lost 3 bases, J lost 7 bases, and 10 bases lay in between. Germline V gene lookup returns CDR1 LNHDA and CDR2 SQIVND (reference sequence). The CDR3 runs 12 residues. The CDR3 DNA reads TGTGCCAGTAGTATGGCAGGAGATGAGCAGTACTTC. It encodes CASSMAGDEQYF.

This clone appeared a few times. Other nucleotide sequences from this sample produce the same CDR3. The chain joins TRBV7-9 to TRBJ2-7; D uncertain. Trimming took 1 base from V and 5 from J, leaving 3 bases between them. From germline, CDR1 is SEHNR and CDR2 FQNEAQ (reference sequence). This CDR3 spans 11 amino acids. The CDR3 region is CASSLVDEQYF. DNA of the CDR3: TGTGCCAGCAGCTTAGTGGACGAGCAGTACTTC.

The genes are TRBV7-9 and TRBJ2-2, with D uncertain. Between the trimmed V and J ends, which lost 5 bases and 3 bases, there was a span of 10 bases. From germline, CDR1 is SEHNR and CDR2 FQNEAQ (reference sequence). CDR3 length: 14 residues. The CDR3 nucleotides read TGTGCCAGCAGCGGGGAATTCGACACCGGGGAGCTGTTTTTT. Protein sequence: CASSGEFDTGELFF.

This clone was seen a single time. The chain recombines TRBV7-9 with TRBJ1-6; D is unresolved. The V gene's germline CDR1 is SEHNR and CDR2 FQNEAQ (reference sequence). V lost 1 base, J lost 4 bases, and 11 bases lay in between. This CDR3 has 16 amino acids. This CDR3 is CASSLDWGDYNSPLHF. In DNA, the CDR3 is TGTGCCAGCAGCTTAGATTGGGGTGATTATAATTCACCCCTCCACTTT.

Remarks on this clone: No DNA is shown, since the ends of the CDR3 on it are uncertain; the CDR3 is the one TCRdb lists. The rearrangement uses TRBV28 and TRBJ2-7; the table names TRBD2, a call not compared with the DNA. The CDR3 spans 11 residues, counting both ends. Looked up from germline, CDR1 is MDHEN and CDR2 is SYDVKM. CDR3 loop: CASSSSGEQYF.

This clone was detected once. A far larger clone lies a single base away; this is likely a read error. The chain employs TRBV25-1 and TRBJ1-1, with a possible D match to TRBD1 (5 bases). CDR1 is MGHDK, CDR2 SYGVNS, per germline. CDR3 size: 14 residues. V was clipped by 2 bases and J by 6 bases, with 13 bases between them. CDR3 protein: CASSEMGERAEAFF. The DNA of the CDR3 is TGTGCCAGCAGTGAAATGGGGGAGCGGGCTGAAGCTTTCTTT.

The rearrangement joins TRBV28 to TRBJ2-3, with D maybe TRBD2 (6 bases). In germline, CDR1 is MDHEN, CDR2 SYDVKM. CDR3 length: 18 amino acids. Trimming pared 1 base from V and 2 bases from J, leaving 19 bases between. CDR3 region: CASSLYIGTPLHTDTQYF. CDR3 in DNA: TGTGCCAGCAGTTTATATATCGGGACTCCCCTACACACAGATACGCAGTATTTT.

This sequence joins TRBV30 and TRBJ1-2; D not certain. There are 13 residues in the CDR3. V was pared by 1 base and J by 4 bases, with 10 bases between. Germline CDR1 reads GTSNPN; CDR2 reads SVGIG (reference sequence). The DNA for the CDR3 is TGTGCCTGGAGTGAGGTGGAACCCTATGGCTACACCTTC. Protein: CAWSEVEPYGYTF. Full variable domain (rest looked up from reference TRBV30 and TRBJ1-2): SQTIHQWPATLVQPVGSPLSLECTVEGTSNPNLYWYRQAAGRGLQLLFYSVGIGQISSEVPQNLSASRPQDRQFILSSKKLLLSDSGFYLCAWSEVEPYGYTFGSGTRLTVV.